This TCR beta chain was sequenced during a study of shared clonotypes between healthy human individuals. Method: immunoSEQ multiplex PCR; TCRdb's copy keeps in-frame clones and lacks some. The data contain about 1.1 million clones, around 78% of them singletons. Study results and limitations: The authors sampled blood alone, and tissue repertoires likely differ. The study found about 5% of naive CD4 clonotypes shared across several donors. Represented diversity, genetic and exposure-history alike, was limited by few donors.

Points on this clone: Its antigen is undetermined.

This clonotype originated in a man between 18 and 35 years old in good health. Some clones in this sample may be carry-over from other donors' samples. Sequenced material: memory CD4+ T cells from PBMCs. The sample's subset: CD45RA-negative fraction.

DNA of the CDR3: TGTGCCAGCAGCGTAGGGGAGGGGGCTATCGGGAGGAATGAGCAGTTCTTC. As protein: CASSVGEGAIGRNEQFF. The chain uses TRBV9 and TRBJ2-1; D possibly matches TRBD1 or TRBD2 (7 bases each). V was pared by 0 bases and J by 7 bases, with 20 bases between. Germline CDR1 and CDR2: SGDLS and YYNGEE. The CDR3 covers 17 residues.